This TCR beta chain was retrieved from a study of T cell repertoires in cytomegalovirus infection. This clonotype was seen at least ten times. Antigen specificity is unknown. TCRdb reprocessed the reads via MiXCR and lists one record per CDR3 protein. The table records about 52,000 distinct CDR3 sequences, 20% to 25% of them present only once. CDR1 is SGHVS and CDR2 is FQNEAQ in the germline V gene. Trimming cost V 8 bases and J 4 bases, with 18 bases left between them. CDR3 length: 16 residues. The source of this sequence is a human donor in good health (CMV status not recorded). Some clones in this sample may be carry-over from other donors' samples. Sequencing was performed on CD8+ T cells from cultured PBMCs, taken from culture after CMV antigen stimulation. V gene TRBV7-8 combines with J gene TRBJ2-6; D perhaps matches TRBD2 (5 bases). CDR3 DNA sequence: TGTGCCAGCTCCCCCTGGCGGGTTCCGGGGGCCAACGTCCTGACTTTC. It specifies CASSPWRVPGANVLTF.